A selection of T cell receptor beta chains follows, all from one sample in a study of blood T cell repertoires in COVID-19. The table came from immunoSEQ multiplex PCR; TCRdb's copy has only in-frame clones and leaves some out. This table has around 84,000 clones, around four fifths appearing once. Sample: peripheral blood. These receptors all come from a man aged 55 to 69 with COVID-19, enrolled during active disease. The CDR3 runs from the conserved cysteine through the conserved F or W. The D gene is left open where the match is weak. A row's size may be missing; if present it is once, few, many or a size class.

>TRBV3-1/TRBV3-2|.|.|TRBJ1-2
TGTGCCAGCAGGCCTGAGGGGGCTAACTATGGCTACACCTTC
CASRPEGANYGYTF
>TRBV27|few|.|TRBJ2-5
TGTGCCAGCAGTCGCGGGGTTCGAGACGGAGAGACCCAGTACTTC
CASSRGVRDGETQYF
>TRBV7-6|.|.|TRBJ2-5
TGTGCCAGCAGCTTAGTGAGGGCTTCAGGAGAGACCCAGTACTTC
CASSLVRASGETQYF
>TRBV15|.|.|TRBJ1-6
TGTGCCACCAGCAGAGAGGGACTTAATTCACCCCTCCACTTT
CATSREGLNSPLHF
>TRBV2|.|TRBD2|TRBJ2-1
TGTGCCAGCAGTCCGGGACTAGCGGGAAATGAGCAGTTCTTC
CASSPGLAGNEQFF
>TRBV2|.|.|TRBJ2-7
TGTGCCAGCACCCAATCCCTCGGGAGCTACGAGCAGTACTTC
CASTQSLGSYEQYF
>TRBV27|.|.|TRBJ2-7
TGTGCCAGCAGTTTATTCGGCCGGGACAACCTCTACGAGCAGTACTTC
CASSLFGRDNLYEQYF
>TRBV5-1|.|.|TRBJ1-6
TGCGCCAGCAGCTTCTCCCCGCCCGGGTCGGATTCACCCCTCCACTTT
CASSFSPPGSDSPLHF
>TRBV5-1|.|TRBD2|TRBJ2-7
TGCGCCAGCAGCTTGGTCCCGAGGACTAGCGGGTACGAGCAGTACTTC
CASSLVPRTSGYEQYF
>TRBV11-2|.|TRBD2|TRBJ2-5
TGTGCCAGCAGCCGAGAGGGCCTAGCGGGAGGGCGAGAGACCCAGTACTTC
CASSREGLAGGRETQYF
>TRBV29-1|.|.|TRBJ2-7
TGCAGCGTTGTACGCGGGGACCTTAGGAGCTCCTACGAGCAGTACTTC
CSVVRGDLRSSYEQYF
>TRBV5-1|.|TRBD1|TRBJ2-5
TGCGCCAGCAGCTTAGGGACAGGGAAAGAGACCCAGTACTTC
CASSLGTGKETQYF
>TRBV4-3|.|TRBD1|TRBJ2-7
TGCGCCAGCAGCCAAGATGGGACAGGGGTCATCTACGAGCAGTACTTC
CASSQDGTGVIYEQYF
>TRBV25-1|few|TRBD2|TRBJ2-1
TGTGCCAGCAGTGCAGCGGGAAGTAAAAATGAGCAGTTCTTC
CASSAAGSKNEQFF
>TRBV7-2|.|TRBD2|TRBJ2-1
TGTGCCAGCAGCTTAGTTAGCGGGAGGGTGTACAATGAGCAGTTCTTC
CASSLVSGRVYNEQFF
>TRBV30|.|TRBD1|TRBJ1-5
TGTGCCTGGAGTGTGGACAGGACCCCTTATAGCAATCAGCCCCAGCATTTT
CAWSVDRTPYSNQPQHF
>TRBV19|.|TRBD1|TRBJ1-1
TGTGCCAGTATTGCGGGACAGGGGTACGGCACTGAAGCTTTCTTT
CASIAGQGYGTEAFF
>TRBV4-3|.|.|TRBJ2-3
TGCGCCAGCAGCCGGGGCTTGCAAACAGATACGCAGTATTTT
CASSRGLQTDTQYF
>TRBV14|.|TRBD1|TRBJ1-2
TGTGCCAGCAGCCAAAGACAGGGACTCGTAGGGTCTGGCTACACCTTC
CASSQRQGLVGSGYTF
>TRBV7-3|.|.|TRBJ2-5
TGTGCCAGCAGCTCGACTAACAGGGTAGGAGAGACCCAGTACTTC
CASSSTNRVGETQYF
>TRBV5-1|.|.|TRBJ1-1
TGCGCCAGCAGCCCGGACGGGGCTGAAGCTTTCTTT
CASSPDGAEAFF
>TRBV19|.|.|TRBJ1-4
TGTGCCAGTAGTCCCCGAGCCTTCTCTAATGAAAAACTGTTTTTT
CASSPRAFSNEKLFF
>TRBV9|.|.|TRBJ2-3
TGTGCCAGCAGCGCTGGGGGGACGAATGGGGATACGCAGTATTTT
CASSAGGTNGDTQYF
>TRBV21-1|.|.|TRBJ1-4
TGTGCCAGCAGCACCCGGGACAGGGGGCGTGAAAAACTGTTTTTT
CASSTRDRGREKLFF
>TRBV10-3|.|.|TRBJ1-5
TGTGCCATCAGTGCTACTAATCAGCCCCAGCATTTT
CAISATNQPQHF
>TRBV7-2|.|TRBD1|TRBJ2-7
TGTGCCAGCAGCTTAGCGCTCCGGGACAGTCGCCTCTACGAGCAGTACTTC
CASSLALRDSRLYEQYF
>TRBV15|.|.|TRBJ1-6
TGTGCCACCAGCAGAGATGAACAGGAATATTCACCCCTCCACTTT
CATSRDEQEYSPLHF
>TRBV7-2|.|.|TRBJ2-7
TGTGCCACTCAGGCGAGCTCCTACGAGCAGTACTTC
CATQASSYEQYF
>TRBV27|.|.|TRBJ2-1
TGTGCCAGCAGTTTATCAACAGGGCCGTACAATGAGCAGTTCTTC
CASSLSTGPYNEQFF
>TRBV4-2|.|.|TRBJ2-1
TGTGCCAGCAGCCAAGAAGTCGGGGTCGTGAATGAGCAGTTCTTC
CASSQEVGVVNEQFF
>TRBV5-1|.|.|TRBJ2-3
TGCGCCAGCAGCTTTGGTCTCCAGAGGGGCACAGATACGCAGTATTTT
CASSFGLQRGTDTQYF
>TRBV7-9|.|.|TRBJ2-7
TGTGCCAGCAGCTTACTTTCCGAGCAGTACTTC
CASSLLSEQYF
>TRBV29-1|few|.|TRBJ1-1
TGCAGCGGGGGGGAGGACACTGAAGCTTTCTTT
CSGGEDTEAFF
>TRBV13|once|.|TRBJ2-4
TGTGCCAGCAGCGCCAGGGCGCGCGGGGCAAAAAACATTCAGTACTTC
CASSARARGAKNIQYF